These 25 T cell receptor beta chains originate from one sample sequenced in a study of CD8 T cells in Susac syndrome (dated by TCRdb to about 2019). Receptor libraries were prepared by the immunoSEQ multiplex PCR assay. RNA was extracted using the RNeasy kit, and roughly 0.5 to 1 microgram was reverse transcribed with random hexamers. TCRdb reanalyzed the raw reads on its own, using fastp at Q25 for trimming and MiXCR for clone calling, and kept in-frame beta chains. Rows merge per CDR3 protein into single entries with the most common DNA and genes. The sample yields about 90,000 distinct CDR3 sequences; about 96% were counted once. Jointly, the top ten make up approximately 0.57% of the sample. Sequenced sample: CD8+ T cells from PBMCs. All receptors come from a human donor with Susac syndrome.

The chain has TRBV20-1 and TRBJ2-3; D is perhaps TRBD1 (5 bases). CDR3 size: 16 residues. The germline V and J ends were trimmed by 6 bases and 5 bases, with 24 bases remaining between them. Germline assignment: CDR1 DFQATT and CDR2 SNEGSKA (reference sequence). The CDR3 sequence is CSAPHKGQGGRDTQYF. The CDR3 coding sequence is TGCAGTGCCCCTCACAAGGGGCAGGGCGGTCGAGATACGCAGTATTTT.

The chain employs TRBV6-2 or TRBV6-3 and TRBJ1-1; perhaps TRBD1 as D (6 bases). V was pared by 6 bases and J by 5 bases, with 13 bases between. Germline V gives CDR1 MNHEY, CDR2 SVGEGT. CDR3 length: 13 residues. The CDR3 region has the DNA TGTGCCAGCAGATGGACAGAGGGGACTGAAGCTTTCTTT. It yields the protein CASRWTEGTEAFF.

V gene TRBV20-1 combines with J gene TRBJ1-6, with 10 bases matching TRBD1. The germline CDR1 and CDR2 sequences are DFQATT and SNEGSKA (reference sequence). V dropped 6 bases and J dropped 9; count of bases not matched to a gene: 5. The CDR3 runs to 13 residues. CDR3 nucleotides: TGCAGTGCCCTGACAGGGGGCGGTTCACCCCTCCACTTT. Translated, it gives CSALTGGGSPLHF.

The chain is built from TRBV20-1 and TRBJ1-5, with D possibly TRBD1 on 6 matching bases. CDR3 length equals 14 residues. V lost 1 base, J lost 4 bases, and 11 bases lay in between. Per the germline V gene, CDR1 is DFQATT and CDR2 is SNEGSKA (reference sequence). CDR3 nucleotide sequence: TGCAGTGCTAGAGGGGGGCAGGCAAATCAGCCCCAGCATTTT. Translated, it gives CSARGGQANQPQHF.

The gene calls are TRBV11-2 and TRBJ1-6; D remains unclear. Trimming removed 5 bases from V and 12 bases from J, with 11 bases in between. CDR3 size: 12 residues. Germline CDR1 and CDR2: SGHAT and FQNNGV. CDR3: CASSKLPQPLHF. CDR3 DNA sequence: TGTGCCAGCAGCAAACTTCCCCAACCCCTCCACTTT. The full variable domain, rest sourced from reference TRBV11-2 and TRBJ1-6, is EAGVAQSPRYKIIEKRQSVAFWCNPISGHATLYWYQQILGQGPKLLIQFQNNGVVDDSQLPKDRFSAERLKGVDSTLKIQPAKLEDSAVYLCASSKLPQPLHFGNGTRLTVT.

The J gene is TRBJ2-5, the V gene TRBV20-1; 9 nucleotides match TRBD1. J gave up 1 base and V 1 base, and 4 bases lay outside the gene matches. The CDR3 sequence is 15 residues long. Germline loops: CDR1 DFQATT, CDR2 SNEGSKA (reference sequence). This CDR3 is CSARGDRAPQETQYF. The CDR3 DNA is TGCAGTGCTAGAGGGGACAGGGCTCCCCAAGAGACCCAGTACTTC.

The chain combines TRBV2 with TRBJ2-7; D may correspond to TRBD1 or TRBD2 (7 bases each). This CDR3 comprises 18 residues. V was trimmed by 4 bases and J by 2 bases, leaving 24 bases between them. The germline V gene has CDR1 SNHLY and CDR2 FYNNEI. CDR3 region: CASSGDYNSDRATYEQYF. For the CDR3, the DNA is TGTGCCAGCAGTGGGGACTATAACAGCGACAGGGCTACCTACGAGCAGTACTTC.

This chain joins TRBV20-1 and TRBJ2-7; 11 nucleotides line up with TRBD2. The V segment lost 1 base and the J segment 2 bases; nucleotides outside the gene matches: 4. Looked up from germline, CDR1 is DFQATT and CDR2 is SNEGSKA (reference sequence). CDR3 size: 15 residues. The chain's CDR3 is CSARVPSGGTYEQYF. In DNA form, the CDR3 reads TGCAGTGCTAGAGTTCCTAGCGGGGGGACCTACGAGCAGTACTTC.

The chain has TRBV19 and TRBJ1-4; 7 bases match TRBD1. The CDR3 spans 15 residues. Trimming at V came to 3 bases and at J to 5 bases, leaving 6 bases not matched to a gene. The germline gives CDR1 LNHDA, CDR2 SQIVND (reference sequence). The CDR3 DNA is TGTGCCAGTAGTATCTTCAGGGACAGCAATGAAAAACTGTTTTTT. It specifies CASSIFRDSNEKLFF.

The chain carries TRBV4-2 and TRBJ1-5; unclear D gene. V was clipped by 0 bases and J by 0 bases, with 6 bases between them. Germline V gene lookup returns CDR1 LGHNA and CDR2 YNFKEQ. The CDR3 is 15 residues long. As DNA, the CDR3 is TGTGCCAGCAGCCAAGATGGGGATAGCAATCAGCCCCAGCATTTT. Its protein product is CASSQDGDSNQPQHF.

CDR3 residues: CSAWGGGRNTEAFF. The CDR3 DNA reads as TGCAGCGCCTGGGGGGGAGGGAGAAACACTGAAGCTTTCTTT. The chain combines TRBV29-1 with TRBJ1-1, with a weak D call TRBD1 (5 bases). Trimming removed 7 bases at V and 2 bases at J, with 17 bases between. Germline V CDR1 and CDR2: SQVTM, ANQGSEA. The CDR3 runs to 14 residues. Full variable domain (rest looked up from reference TRBV29-1 and TRBJ1-1): SAVISQKPSRDICQRGTSLTIQCQVDSQVTMMFWYRQQPGQSLTLIATANQGSEATYESGFVIDKFPISRPNLTFSTLTVSNMSPEDSSIYLCSAWGGGRNTEAFFGQGTRLTVV.

V usage is TRBV9 and J usage is TRBJ2-2, with TRBD2 as a possible D gene (6 bases). The CDR3 has 13 residues. Trimming removed 7 bases from V and 1 base from J, with 8 bases in between. In germline, CDR1 is SGDLS, CDR2 YYNGEE. The CDR3 loop reads CASGDLNTGELFF. In DNA, the CDR3 is TGTGCCAGCGGGGACTTGAACACCGGGGAGCTGTTTTTT.

The chain couples TRBV3-1 to TRBJ2-2, with a tentative D call TRBD1 (7 bases). The V end was cut by 4 bases, the J end by 1 base, with 10 bases between. The CDR3 contains 15 residues. CDR1 and CDR2 from the germline V gene are LGHDT and YNNKEL (reference sequence). CDR3 in amino acids: CASSPGGRNTGELFF. The CDR3 bases are TGTGCCAGCAGCCCAGGGGGGCGGAACACCGGGGAGCTGTTTTTT.

The V gene is TRBV20-1, the J gene TRBJ1-2; the D gene is possibly TRBD1 (6 bases). Trimming stripped 0 bases from V and 2 bases from J, with 10 bases between. CDR1 DFQATT and CDR2 SNEGSKA come from the germline V gene (reference sequence). This CDR3 comprises 14 residues. CDR3 region: CSARDFTGNYGYTF. CDR3 coding DNA: TGCAGTGCTAGAGATTTTACAGGGAACTATGGCTACACCTTC.

J is TRBJ2-7 and V is TRBV5-1; no clear D gene. The CDR3 loop spans 12 amino acids. The V gene's germline CDR1 is SGHRS and CDR2 YFSETQ. Trimming took off 5 bases at V and 0 bases at J, with 6 bases between the two ends. CDR3 loop: CASSVSSYEQYF. DNA for the CDR3: TGCGCCAGCAGTGTCAGCTCCTACGAGCAGTACTTC.

The chain is built from TRBV11-2 and TRBJ2-1; D may be TRBD1 (6 bases). This CDR3 has 14 amino acids. Germline assignment: CDR1 SGHAT and CDR2 FQNNGV. Trimming stripped 5 bases from V and 8 bases from J, with 16 bases between. CDR3 in DNA: TGTGCCAGCAGCCCTTTTAGACAGGTCGATGAGCAGTTCTTC. Amino acids: CASSPFRQVDEQFF. The full variable domain, completed using reference TRBV11-2 and TRBJ2-1, is EAGVAQSPRYKIIEKRQSVAFWCNPISGHATLYWYQQILGQGPKLLIQFQNNGVVDDSQLPKDRFSAERLKGVDSTLKIQPAKLEDSAVYLCASSPFRQVDEQFFGPGTRLTVL.

This chain connects TRBV12-3 or TRBV12-4 to TRBJ1-1; D uncertain. The CDR3 sequence is 12 residues long. Deletions cut 4 bases from V and 2 bases from J, with 5 bases between. The chain's CDR3 is CASSWGNTEAFF. The CDR3 bases are TGTGCCAGCAGTTGGGGAAACACTGAAGCTTTCTTT.

This clonotype has a single count. V and J are TRBV28 and TRBJ1-4; 7 bases fit TRBD1. The V gene's germline CDR1 is MDHEN and CDR2 SYDVKM. V shed 5 bases and J 5 bases; nucleotides not matched to a gene: 5. This CDR3 comprises 14 residues. This chain's CDR3 is CASSQQGINEKLFF. As DNA, the CDR3 is TGTGCCAGCAGTCAACAGGGGATAAATGAAAAACTGTTTTTT.

The chain uses TRBV7-3 and TRBJ1-1; weak D call: TRBD1 (5 bases). The CDR3 has 15 amino acids. Germline V CDR1 and CDR2: SGHTA, FQGTGA. V shed 4 bases and J shed 1 base, with 13 bases lying between them. The CDR3 DNA reads TGTGCCAGCAGCTCGACGACAGACCGGAACACTGAAGCTTTCTTT. Translating gives CASSSTTDRNTEAFF.

CDR3 amino acids: CASSYSRPQGARAEQYF. In DNA form, the CDR3 reads TGTGCCAGCAGTTACTCGAGACCCCAGGGGGCGAGGGCCGAGCAGTACTTC. The chain recombines TRBV6-5 with TRBJ2-7; the match to TRBD1 covers 8 bases. Trimming at V came to 0 bases and at J to 6 bases, leaving 13 bases not matched to a gene. From germline, CDR1 is MNHEY and CDR2 SVGAGI. The length of the CDR3 is 17 residues.

The chain has TRBV12-3 or TRBV12-4 and TRBJ2-2, with D tentatively TRBD1 or TRBD2 (5 bases each). The CDR3 consists of 17 residues. Trimming pared 6 bases from V and 1 base from J, leaving 18 bases between. The CDR3 protein is CASSSPPQGRNTGELFF. The CDR3 DNA is TGTGCCAGCAGCTCACCCCCGCAGGGACGGAACACCGGGGAGCTGTTTTTT.

This clonotype was picked up one time. The chain uses TRBV2 and TRBJ2-7; 8 bases fit TRBD2. Per the germline V gene, CDR1 is SNHLY and CDR2 is FYNNEI. The V segment lost 7 bases and the J segment 7 bases; nucleotides outside the gene matches: 12. CDR3 size: 14 residues. For the CDR3, the DNA is TGTGCCAGCACCTCTGCGGCGGGGGGCCCGGAGCAGTACTTC. This encodes CASTSAAGGPEQYF.

The chain combines TRBV20-1 with TRBJ1-1; 7 positions agree with TRBD1. From germline, CDR1 is DFQATT and CDR2 SNEGSKA (reference sequence). CDR3 length: 14 residues. V lost 1 base, J lost 5 bases, and 7 bases stayed unmatched. CDR3 loop: CSARVRARGTEAFF. CDR3 in DNA: TGCAGTGCTAGAGTTAGAGCCAGGGGGACTGAAGCTTTCTTT.

The rearrangement joins TRBV11-2 to TRBJ2-7; no definite D call. This CDR3 comprises 12 residues. Trimming left V 1 base short and J 4 bases short, with 5 bases between. Germline CDR1 and CDR2: SGHAT and FQNNGV. DNA for the CDR3: TGTGCCAGCAGCTTAGTCCCTTACGAGCAGTACTTC. Protein sequence: CASSLVPYEQYF.

This chain connects TRBV28 to TRBJ1-5, with 9 bases matching TRBD1. Germline V gives CDR1 MDHEN, CDR2 SYDVKM. The CDR3 has 17 amino acids. With 4 bases clipped from V and 6 bases from J, the junction kept 13 bases outside the gene matches. CDR3 loop: CASSYPTGQGDGQPQHF. The DNA of the CDR3 is TGTGCCAGCAGTTACCCTACGGGACAGGGAGATGGTCAGCCCCAGCATTTT.